This entry lists 22 T cell receptor beta chains sequenced from one sample in a study of blood T cell repertoires in COVID-19. Clones were sequenced by immunoSEQ multiplex PCR, and TCRdb holds only the in-frame ones, with some missing. The table lists roughly 260,000 clones, 75% to 95% of them singletons. Sequencing was done on a sample of PBMCs or T cells enriched from blood (not recorded which). These receptors originate from a woman under 30 who had recovered from COVID-19.

The chain carries TRBV7-8 and TRBJ2-7; 9 bases map to TRBD2. Germline loops: CDR1 SGHVS, CDR2 FQNEAQ. The CDR3 has 14 amino acids. Trimming removed 3 bases from V and 7 bases from J; junction bases left unmatched: 7. CDR3 loop: CASSFDSGGWEQYF. Here the CDR3 DNA reads TGTGCCAGCAGCTTCGATAGCGGGGGATGGGAGCAGTACTTC. The full variable domain, rest sourced from reference TRBV7-8 and TRBJ2-7, is GAGVSQSPRYKVAKRGQDVALRCDPISGHVSLFWYQQALGQGPEFLTYFQNEAQLDKSGLPSDRFFAERPEGSVSTLKIQRTQQEDSAVYLCASSFDSGGWEQYFGPGTRLTVT.

The chain carries TRBV11-2 and TRBJ2-3; 7 positions match TRBD2. Trimming at V came to 0 bases and at J to 0 bases, leaving 0 bases not matched to a gene. The CDR3 runs to 15 residues. Looked up from germline, CDR1 is SGHAT and CDR2 is FQNNGV. In nucleotides, the CDR3 is TGTGCCAGCAGCTTAGACGGGGGGAGCACAGATACGCAGTATTTT. It yields the protein CASSLDGGSTDTQYF.

The chain uses TRBV28 and TRBJ2-1; 8 bases line up with TRBD1. The germline V gene encodes CDR1 MDHEN and CDR2 SYDVKM. The CDR3 length is 16 residues. J lost 4 bases, V lost 8 bases, and 13 bases had no gene match. The CDR3 protein is CASLNPPGQGYNEQFF. CDR3 DNA sequence: TGTGCCAGCCTGAACCCCCCCGGACAGGGATACAATGAGCAGTTCTTC.

J is TRBJ2-6 and V is TRBV9; 7 nucleotides align to TRBD1. Germline V gene data show CDR1 as SGDLS and CDR2 as YYNGEE. The trim removed 6 bases at V and 6 bases at J, leaving 6 bases unmatched. The CDR3 totals 14 residues. For the CDR3, the DNA is TGTGCCAGCAAGCAGGGGGTTAAGGCCAACGTCCTGACTTTC. It yields the protein CASKQGVKANVLTF.

The V call is TRBV28, the J call TRBJ1-3; TRBD1 is a possible D gene (6 bases). The V and J ends lost 5 bases and 2 bases respectively, with 22 bases between them. The CDR3 length is 18 residues. The germline V gene encodes CDR1 MDHEN and CDR2 SYDVKM. The CDR3 protein is CASSQIKPGHDPGNTIYF. Here the CDR3 DNA reads TGTGCCAGCAGTCAAATTAAACCGGGACACGACCCTGGAAACACCATATATTTT. The full variable domain, completed using reference TRBV28 and TRBJ1-3, is DVKVTQSSRYLVKRTGEKVFLECVQDMDHENMFWYRQDPGLGLRLIYFSYDVKMKEKGDIPEGYSVSREKKERFSLILESASTNQTSMYLCASSQIKPGHDPGNTIYFGEGSWLTVV.

The chain couples TRBV11-2 to TRBJ2-4, with 7 bases aligning to TRBD1. Germline V CDR1 and CDR2: SGHAT, FQNNGV. Trimming at V came to 5 bases and at J to 0 bases, leaving 4 bases not matched to a gene. The CDR3 has 15 residues. The CDR3 sequence: CASSGGQLAKNIQYF. CDR3 coding DNA: TGTGCCAGCAGCGGGGGACAGCTAGCCAAAAACATTCAGTACTTC. The full variable domain, completed using reference TRBV11-2 and TRBJ2-4, is EAGVAQSPRYKIIEKRQSVAFWCNPISGHATLYWYQQILGQGPKLLIQFQNNGVVDDSQLPKDRFSAERLKGVDSTLKIQPAKLEDSAVYLCASSGGQLAKNIQYFGAGTRLSVL.

This sequence joins TRBV19 and TRBJ1-1; D uncertain. The V end was cut by 6 bases, the J end by 5 bases, with 13 bases between. This CDR3 has 13 amino acids. Per the germline V gene, CDR1 is LNHDA and CDR2 is SQIVND (reference sequence). DNA for the CDR3: TGTGCCAGTAGGGAGGGAGGTTGGACTGAAGCTTTCTTT. Translating it yields CASREGGWTEAFF. Using reference TRBV19 and TRBJ1-1 for the parts outside the CDR3, the full variable domain is DGGITQSPKYLFRKEGQNVTLSCEQNLNHDAMYWYRQDPGQGLRLIYYSQIVNDFQKGDIAEGYSVSREKKESFPLTVTSAQKNPTAFYLCASREGGWTEAFFGQGTRLTVV.

V is TRBV18 and J is TRBJ1-2, with a possible D match to TRBD1 (6 bases). This CDR3 comprises 14 residues. V shed 2 bases and J shed 5 bases, with 12 bases lying between them. Germline V gene sequence: CDR1 KGHSH, CDR2 LQKENI. The CDR3, as DNA: TGTGCCAGCTCACCAACTACAGGGTTATATGGCTACACCTTC. This encodes CASSPTTGLYGYTF.

This chain joins TRBV7-9 and TRBJ2-7; the match to TRBD1 covers 9 bases. The CDR3 loop spans 15 amino acids. Germline CDR1 is SEHNR and CDR2 is FQNEAQ (reference sequence). Unmatched junction bases numbered 14, after V lost 5 bases and J lost 9 bases. CDR3 protein: CASSPRDREDGSQYF. The CDR3 DNA reads as TGTGCCAGCAGCCCGCGGGACAGGGAGGACGGGTCGCAGTACTTC.

This clone was counted only a few times. The CDR3 loop is CASSEQGARGQPQHF. The CDR3 DNA reads TGTGCCAGCAGCGAACAGGGGGCCCGGGGTCAGCCCCAGCATTTT. The V call is TRBV9, the J call TRBJ1-5, with TRBD1 matching over 9 bases. CDR3 length equals 15 residues. Germline V gene lookup returns CDR1 SGDLS and CDR2 YYNGEE. Unmatched junction bases numbered 7, after V lost 3 bases and J lost 6 bases.

The chain joins TRBV5-1 to TRBJ2-3; D unresolved. Germline V lookup: CDR1 SGHRS, CDR2 YFSETQ. This CDR3 region has 14 residues. The V gene lost 0 bases and the J gene lost 0 bases, with 5 bases spanning the gap. In DNA form, the CDR3 reads TGCGCCAGCAGCTTGGCACAGAGCACAGATACGCAGTATTTT. Protein sequence: CASSLAQSTDTQYF.

The rearrangement joins TRBV6-1 to TRBJ2-5, with a weak D call TRBD1 (5 bases). The CDR3 spans 15 residues. The germline V gene has CDR1 MNHNS and CDR2 SASEGT. Trimming cost V 1 base and J 2 bases, with 11 bases left between them. CDR3 in amino acids: CASSEEGGAQETQYF. The CDR3 DNA sequence: TGTGCCAGCAGTGAAGAGGGTGGGGCTCAAGAGACCCAGTACTTC.

This CDR3 is CASSLLSGTGYAEAFF. CDR3 DNA sequence: TGTGCCAGCAGCTTACTATCTGGGACAGGGTACGCTGAAGCTTTCTTT. The chain carries TRBV7-8 and TRBJ1-1; 9 bases match TRBD1. V gave up 2 bases and J gave up 6 bases; unmatched junction bases: 10. CDR1 and CDR2 (germline): SGHVS, FQNEAQ. This CDR3 is 16 amino acids long.

The sample holds one count of this clone. V gene TRBV6-2 or TRBV6-3 combines with J gene TRBJ2-1, with TRBD1 matching over 7 bases. V was clipped by 2 bases and J by 7 bases; unmatched bases: 8. The CDR3 contains 15 residues. Germline CDR1 reads MNHEY; CDR2 reads SVGEGT. In nucleotides, the CDR3 is TGTGCCAGCAGTTACGACAGGGCCGGTGCTAATGAGCAGTTCTTC. It is translated as CASSYDRAGANEQFF.

The chain carries TRBV5-1 and TRBJ2-2; TRBD1 aligns across 8 bases. This CDR3 spans 15 amino acids. After removal of 5 bases from V and 2 bases from J, the junction contained 5 bases not matched to a gene. Germline lookup yields CDR1 SGHRS and CDR2 YFSETQ. The CDR3 sequence is CASRAGTGNTGELFF. In DNA form, the CDR3 reads TGCGCCAGCAGGGCCGGGACAGGAAACACCGGGGAGCTGTTTTTT.

This sequence joins TRBV29-1 and TRBJ1-2; D is ambiguous. The V and J ends lost 0 bases and 7 bases respectively, with 12 bases between them. The CDR3 is 13 residues long. Germline assignment: CDR1 SQVTM and CDR2 ANQGSEA. CDR3 sequence (DNA): TGCAGCGTTGAAGATCGAGTGTACTCTGGCTACACCTTC. Protein product: CSVEDRVYSGYTF.

The chain employs TRBV10-3 and TRBJ2-7; 9 bases line up with TRBD1. Germline lookup yields CDR1 ENHRY and CDR2 SYGVKD. With 10 bases clipped from V and 2 bases from J, the junction kept 6 bases outside the gene matches. The length of the CDR3 is 13 residues. The chain's CDR3 is CATGDRVAYEQYF. The CDR3 DNA follows: TGTGCCACCGGGGACAGGGTCGCCTACGAGCAGTACTTC.

The chain joins TRBV29-1 to TRBJ1-1, with D unclear. Germline values: CDR1 SQVTM, CDR2 ANQGSEA. The CDR3 covers 14 residues. V lost 0 bases to trimming and J lost 1 base, with 9 bases between them. CDR3 loop: CSVEELTGNTEAFF. CDR3 DNA sequence: TGCAGCGTTGAAGAATTAACTGGGAACACTGAAGCTTTCTTT. Full variable domain (remainder filled in from reference TRBV29-1 and TRBJ1-1): SAVISQKPSRDICQRGTSLTIQCQVDSQVTMMFWYRQQPGQSLTLIATANQGSEATYESGFVIDKFPISRPNLTFSTLTVSNMSPEDSSIYLCSVEELTGNTEAFFGQGTRLTVV.

The V call is TRBV4-1, the J call TRBJ1-5; possibly TRBD1 for D (6 bases). Per germline, CDR1 MGHRA and CDR2 YSYEKL. This CDR3 contains 15 residues. V dropped 3 bases and J dropped 3 bases, with 12 bases sitting between them. CDR3 amino acids: CASSQIQGYNQPQHF. In nucleotides, the CDR3 is TGCGCCAGCAGCCAGATACAGGGTTACAATCAGCCCCAGCATTTT.

The chain recombines TRBV28 with TRBJ1-5, with no clear D. Trimming cost V 3 bases and J 6 bases, with 6 bases left between them. The CDR3 contains 12 residues. Germline V lookup: CDR1 MDHEN, CDR2 SYDVKM. The CDR3 spells CASSFSLQPQHF. Written as DNA, the CDR3 is TGTGCCAGCAGTTTCTCCCTTCAGCCCCAGCATTTT.

CDR3 sequence (DNA): TGTGCCAGCTCAAACCGACAGGGATCTTACAATGAGCAGTTCTTC. It yields the protein CASSNRQGSYNEQFF. The V and J genes are TRBV18 and TRBJ2-1; 7 bases map to TRBD1. The germline CDR1 and CDR2 sequences are KGHSH and LQKENI. The CDR3 is 15 amino acids. J gave up 4 bases and V 5 bases, and 8 bases lay outside the gene matches.

In its sample, this clone was seen a few times. The J gene is TRBJ2-7, the V gene TRBV20-1, with TRBD2 matching over 7 bases. Germline V gene sequence: CDR1 DFQATT, CDR2 SNEGSKA (reference sequence). The J segment lost 4 bases and the V segment lost 7 bases, leaving 4 bases of the junction unmatched. The length of the CDR3 is 11 residues. In DNA form, the CDR3 reads TGCAGTGTCCAGGGAGGGTACGAGCAGTACTTC. This encodes CSVQGGYEQYF.